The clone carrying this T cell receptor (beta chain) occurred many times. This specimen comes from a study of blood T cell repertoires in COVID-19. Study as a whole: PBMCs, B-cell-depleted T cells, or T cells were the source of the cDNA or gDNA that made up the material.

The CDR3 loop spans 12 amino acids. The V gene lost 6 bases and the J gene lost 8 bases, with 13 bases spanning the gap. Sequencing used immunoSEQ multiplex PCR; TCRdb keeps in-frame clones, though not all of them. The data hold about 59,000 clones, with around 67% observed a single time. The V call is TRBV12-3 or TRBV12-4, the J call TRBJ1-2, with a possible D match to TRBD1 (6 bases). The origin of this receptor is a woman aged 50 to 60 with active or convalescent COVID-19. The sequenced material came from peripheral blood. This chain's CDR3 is CASSPQGRGYTF. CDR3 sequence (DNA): TGTGCCAGCAGCCCACAGGGACGGGGCTACACCTTC.